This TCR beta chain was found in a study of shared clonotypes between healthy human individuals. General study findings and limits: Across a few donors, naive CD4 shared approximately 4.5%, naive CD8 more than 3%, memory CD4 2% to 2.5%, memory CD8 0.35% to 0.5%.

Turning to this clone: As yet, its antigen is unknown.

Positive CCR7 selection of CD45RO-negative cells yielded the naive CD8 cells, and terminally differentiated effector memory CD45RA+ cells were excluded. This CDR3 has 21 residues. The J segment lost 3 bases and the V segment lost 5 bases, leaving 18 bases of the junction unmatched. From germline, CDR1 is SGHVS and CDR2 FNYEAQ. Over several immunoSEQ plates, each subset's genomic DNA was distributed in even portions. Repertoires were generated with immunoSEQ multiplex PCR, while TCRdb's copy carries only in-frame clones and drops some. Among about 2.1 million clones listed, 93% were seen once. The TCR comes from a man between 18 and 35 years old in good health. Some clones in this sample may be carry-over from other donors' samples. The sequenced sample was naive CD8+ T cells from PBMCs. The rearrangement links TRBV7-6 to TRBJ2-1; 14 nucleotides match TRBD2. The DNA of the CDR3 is TGTGCCAGCAGCCGAAGGTCCTCGGGACTAGCGGGAGTCGGGGACTACAATGAGCAGTTCTTC. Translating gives CASSRRSSGLAGVGDYNEQFF.